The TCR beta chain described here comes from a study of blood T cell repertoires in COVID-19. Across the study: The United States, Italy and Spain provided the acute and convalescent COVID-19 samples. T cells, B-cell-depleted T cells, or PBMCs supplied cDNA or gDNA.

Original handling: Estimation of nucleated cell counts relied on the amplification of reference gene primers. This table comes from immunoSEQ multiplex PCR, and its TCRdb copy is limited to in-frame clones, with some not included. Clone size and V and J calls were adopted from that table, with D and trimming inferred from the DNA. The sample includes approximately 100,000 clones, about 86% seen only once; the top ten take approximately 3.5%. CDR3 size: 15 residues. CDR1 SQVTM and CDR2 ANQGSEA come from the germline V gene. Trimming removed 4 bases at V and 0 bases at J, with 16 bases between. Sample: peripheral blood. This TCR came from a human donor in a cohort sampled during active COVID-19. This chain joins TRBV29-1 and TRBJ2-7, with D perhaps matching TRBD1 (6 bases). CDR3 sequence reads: CSVGGQLGSSYEQYF. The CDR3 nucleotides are TGCAGCGTTGGGGGGCAATTGGGAAGCTCCTACGAGCAGTACTTC.